This entry is about one TCR beta chain. This sample was taken from a study of monozygotic twins with inflammatory bowel disease. The CDR3 runs 16 residues. Germline CDR1 reads SGHNT; CDR2 reads YYREEE (reference sequence). Phlebotomy per donor yielded a single 2.5 ml blood sample. Investigators pulled total RNA out of whole blood and did not sort T cells. The template switching step added UMIs that contained a 6-nucleotide sample barcode. TCRdb reprocessed the 5' RACE reads and stores each CDR3 protein as one record, lacking DNA. This sample's clone table lists around 400,000 distinct CDR3 sequences. The rearrangement links TRBV5-4 to TRBJ1-2; the D call of TRBD1 rests on TCRdb alone, since no DNA is present to check it. The material sequenced was blood. The sequence was obtained from a human donor with ulcerative colitis or Crohn's disease, or a healthy co-twin of an affected twin (not recorded which). Here the CDR3 reads CASKAEGGQGFLGYTF.